A single sample gave rise to the 9 T cell receptor beta chains below, sequenced in a study of cytomegalovirus exposure and HLA in healthy donors. The PCR had 60 Vbeta and 13 Jbeta primers. Assay: immunoSEQ multiplex PCR; the TCRdb copy retains only in-frame clones and omits some. The sample shows 130,000 to 150,000 clones, approximately 83% of them seen only once. Sequencing was performed on PBMCs. The receptors shown here come from a man in his forties in good health and CMV-seropositive.

This clone turned up a few times. The chain combines TRBV30 with TRBJ1-2; a weak D match, TRBD1 (5 bases). V lost 0 bases and J lost 4, with 12 bases in between. CDR3 length equals 14 residues. The germline gives CDR1 GTSNPN, CDR2 SVGIG (reference sequence). CDR3 nucleotide sequence: TGTGCCTGGAGTGTATGGGGCGGCAGCTATGGCTACACCTTC. Protein: CAWSVWGGSYGYTF.

The J gene is TRBJ2-3, the V gene TRBV21-1; the DNA was not used to check the table's D call, TRBD2. TRBV21-1 is shown as a pseudogene. The CDR3 is made up of 16 amino acids. The CDR3 coding sequence is TGTGCCACCATGGGGGGCGGGAGATTGGGCACAGATACGCAGTATTTT. Translation gives CATMGGGRLGTDTQYF.

The chain combines TRBV7-3 with TRBJ2-7; D is uncertain. This CDR3 contains 14 residues. Trimming removed 5 bases from V and 6 bases from J, with 17 bases in between. Germline CDR1 and CDR2: SGHTA and FQGTGA. CDR3: CASSTMGHSGEQYF. The CDR3 DNA sequence: TGTGCCAGCAGCACCATGGGCCACTCCGGCGAGCAGTACTTC.

The genes are TRBV7-2 and TRBJ1-3; no reliable D call. In germline, CDR1 is SGHTA, CDR2 FQGNSA. V gave up 1 base and J gave up 0 bases, with 4 bases separating them. The CDR3 totals 14 residues. In nucleotides, the CDR3 is TGTGCCAGCAGCTTAGAGAGCTCTGGAAACACCATATATTTT. It is translated as CASSLESSGNTIYF.

This clone was counted between two and nine times. The genes are TRBV4-3 and TRBJ2-2, with D maybe TRBD2 (6 bases). The CDR3 loop spans 17 amino acids. Trimming removed 0 bases from V and 7 bases from J, with 18 bases in between. Germline-derived CDR1 and CDR2 are LGHNA and YSLEER. The CDR3 bases are TGCGCCAGCAGCCAAGATTACCGGACCGGGGGTGGCGGGGAGCTGTTTTTT. Amino acid sequence: CASSQDYRTGGGGELFF.

The chain recombines TRBV6-1 with TRBJ2-3, with D unclear. CDR1 is MNHNS, CDR2 SASEGT, per germline. V gave up 1 base and J gave up 4 bases, with 6 bases separating them. This CDR3 contains 13 residues. The CDR3 coding sequence is TGTGCCAGCAGTGAAGTCCTTGCAGATACGCAGTATTTT. It yields the protein CASSEVLADTQYF.

The chain carries TRBV7-9 and TRBJ1-5; 7 bases line up with TRBD1. This CDR3 is built from 15 residues. Losses at the gene ends were 3 bases for V and 3 bases for J; bases not matched to a gene: 5. Germline V CDR1 and CDR2: SEHNR, FQNEAQ (reference sequence). The CDR3 bases are TGTGCCAGCAGCTTCTCAGGGGGAAACAATCAGCCCCAGCATTTT. Translated, it gives CASSFSGGNNQPQHF.

V and J are TRBV30 and TRBJ1-1, with a tentative D call TRBD1 (5 bases). Trimming left V 0 bases short and J 2 bases short, with 10 bases between. Germline V gene lookup returns CDR1 GTSNPN and CDR2 SVGIG (reference sequence). The CDR3 totals 14 residues. CDR3 bases: TGTGCCTGGAGTGTCTGGCGGACAAACACTGAAGCTTTCTTT. This translates into CAWSVWRTNTEAFF.

This rearrangement joins TRBV28 to TRBJ2-5; D might be TRBD1 (6 bases). The CDR3 covers 13 residues. Trimming removed 6 bases at V and 5 bases at J, with 13 bases between. Germline V gene data show CDR1 as MDHEN and CDR2 as SYDVKM. The CDR3 DNA is TGTGCCAGCAGACAGGGACCAGCGGAGACCCAGTACTTC. Protein product: CASRQGPAETQYF. Filled out from reference TRBV28 and TRBJ2-5, the complete variable domain reads DVKVTQSSRYLVKRTGEKVFLECVQDMDHENMFWYRQDPGLGLRLIYFSYDVKMKEKGDIPEGYSVSREKKERFSLILESASTNQTSMYLCASRQGPAETQYFGPGTRLLVL.